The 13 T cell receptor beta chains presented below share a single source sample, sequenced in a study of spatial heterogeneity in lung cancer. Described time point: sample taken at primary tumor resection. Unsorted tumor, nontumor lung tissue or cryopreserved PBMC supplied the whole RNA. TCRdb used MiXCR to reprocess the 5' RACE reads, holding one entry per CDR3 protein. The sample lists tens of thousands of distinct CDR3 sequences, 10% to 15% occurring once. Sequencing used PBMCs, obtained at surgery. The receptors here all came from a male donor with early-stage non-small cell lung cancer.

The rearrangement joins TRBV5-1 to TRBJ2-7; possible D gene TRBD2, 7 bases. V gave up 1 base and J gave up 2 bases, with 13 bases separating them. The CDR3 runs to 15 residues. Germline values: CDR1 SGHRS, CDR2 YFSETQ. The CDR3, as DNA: TGCGCCAGCAGCTTGCAGGGGCTAGCGGCCTACGAGCAGTACTTC. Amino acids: CASSLQGLAAYEQYF. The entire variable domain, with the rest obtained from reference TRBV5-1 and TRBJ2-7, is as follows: KAGVTQTPRYLIKTRGQQVTLSCSPISGHRSVSWYQQTPGQGLQFLFEYFSETQRNKGNFPGRFSGRQFSNSRSEMNVSTLELGDSALYLCASSLQGLAAYEQYFGPGTRLTVT.

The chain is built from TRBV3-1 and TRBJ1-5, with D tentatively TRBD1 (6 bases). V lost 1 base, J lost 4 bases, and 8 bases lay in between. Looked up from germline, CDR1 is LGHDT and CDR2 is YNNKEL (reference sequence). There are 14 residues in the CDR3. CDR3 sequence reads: CASSQGTANQPQHF. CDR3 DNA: TGTGCCAGCAGCCAAGGGACAGCAAATCAGCCCCAGCATTTT.

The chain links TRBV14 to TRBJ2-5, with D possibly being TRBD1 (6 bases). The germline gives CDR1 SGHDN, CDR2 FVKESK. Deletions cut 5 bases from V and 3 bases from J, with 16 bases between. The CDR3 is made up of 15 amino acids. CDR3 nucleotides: TGTGCCAGCAGCTTGGGGTTATACAGGGAAGAGACCCAGTACTTC. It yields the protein CASSLGLYREETQYF.

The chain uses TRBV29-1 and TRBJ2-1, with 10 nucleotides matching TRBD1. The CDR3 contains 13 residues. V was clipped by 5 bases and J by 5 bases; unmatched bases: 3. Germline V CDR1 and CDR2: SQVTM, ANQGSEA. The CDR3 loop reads CSVTGQGNNEQFF. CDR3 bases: TGCAGCGTTACGGGACAGGGGAACAATGAGCAGTTCTTC.

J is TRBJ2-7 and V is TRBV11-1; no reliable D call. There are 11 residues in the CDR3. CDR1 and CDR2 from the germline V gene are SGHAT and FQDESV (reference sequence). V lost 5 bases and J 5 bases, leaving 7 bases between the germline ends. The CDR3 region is CASSVTHEQYF. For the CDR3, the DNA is TGTGCCAGCAGCGTCACCCACGAGCAGTACTTC.

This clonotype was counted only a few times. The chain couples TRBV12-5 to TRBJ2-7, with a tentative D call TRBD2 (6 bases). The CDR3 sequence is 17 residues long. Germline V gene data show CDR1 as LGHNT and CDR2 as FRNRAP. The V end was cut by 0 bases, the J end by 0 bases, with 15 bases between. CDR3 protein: CASGLVPQRADSYEQYF. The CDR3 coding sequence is TGTGCTAGTGGTTTGGTACCCCAGCGGGCCGACTCCTACGAGCAGTACTTC.

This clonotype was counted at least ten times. The CDR3 DNA reads TGCAGTGCTAGTGAGACCGCCTCCACCTACGAGCAGTACTTC. It translates to CSASETASTYEQYF. The rearrangement uses TRBV20-1 and TRBJ2-7; D gene unclear. Germline V gene sequence: CDR1 DFQATT, CDR2 SNEGSKA (reference sequence). The germline V and J ends were trimmed by 3 bases and 2 bases, with 14 bases remaining between them. The CDR3 extends over 14 amino acids.

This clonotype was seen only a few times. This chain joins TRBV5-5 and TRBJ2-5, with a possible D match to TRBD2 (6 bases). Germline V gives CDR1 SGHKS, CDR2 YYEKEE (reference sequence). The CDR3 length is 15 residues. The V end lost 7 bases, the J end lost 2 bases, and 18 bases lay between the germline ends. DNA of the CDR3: TGTGCCAGCGGAATGGCGGGGAGAAGACAAGAGACCCAGTACTTC. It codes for CASGMAGRRQETQYF.

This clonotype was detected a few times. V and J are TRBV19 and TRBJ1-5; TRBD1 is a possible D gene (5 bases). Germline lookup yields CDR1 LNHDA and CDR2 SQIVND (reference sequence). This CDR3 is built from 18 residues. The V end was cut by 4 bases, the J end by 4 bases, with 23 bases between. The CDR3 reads CASSKGVKQGPRNQPQHF. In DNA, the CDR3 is TGTGCCAGTAGTAAGGGAGTTAAGCAGGGCCCACGGAATCAGCCCCAGCATTTT.

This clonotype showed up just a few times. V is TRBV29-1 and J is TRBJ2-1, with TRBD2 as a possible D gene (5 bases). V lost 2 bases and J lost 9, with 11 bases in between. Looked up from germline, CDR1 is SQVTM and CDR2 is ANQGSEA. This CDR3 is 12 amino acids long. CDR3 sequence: CSVEIASGEQFF. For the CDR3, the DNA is TGCAGCGTTGAAATAGCGAGCGGTGAGCAGTTCTTC.

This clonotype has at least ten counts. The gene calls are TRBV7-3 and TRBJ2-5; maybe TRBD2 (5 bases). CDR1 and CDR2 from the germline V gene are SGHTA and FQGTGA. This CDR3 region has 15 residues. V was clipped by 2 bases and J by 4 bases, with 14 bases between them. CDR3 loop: CASSLEASIGETQYF. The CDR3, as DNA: TGTGCCAGCAGCTTAGAGGCTAGCATAGGAGAGACCCAGTACTTC. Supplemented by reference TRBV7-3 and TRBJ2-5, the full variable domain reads GAGVSQTPSNKVTEKGKYVELRCDPISGHTALYWYRQSLGQGPEFLIYFQGTGAADDSGLPNDRFFAVRPEGSVSTLKIQRTERGDSAVYLCASSLEASIGETQYFGPGTRLLVL.

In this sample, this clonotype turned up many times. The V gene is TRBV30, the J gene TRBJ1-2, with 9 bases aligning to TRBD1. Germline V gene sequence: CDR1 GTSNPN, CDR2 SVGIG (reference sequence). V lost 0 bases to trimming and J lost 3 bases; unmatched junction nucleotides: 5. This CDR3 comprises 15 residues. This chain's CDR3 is CAWSVRRTGDYGYTF. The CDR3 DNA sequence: TGTGCCTGGAGTGTACGACGGACAGGGGACTATGGCTACACCTTC.

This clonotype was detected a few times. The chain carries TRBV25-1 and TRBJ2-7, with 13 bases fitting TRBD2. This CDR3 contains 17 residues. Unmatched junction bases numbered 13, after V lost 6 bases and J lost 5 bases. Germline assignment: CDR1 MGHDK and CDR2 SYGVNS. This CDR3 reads CASSPGLAGDLRDEQYF. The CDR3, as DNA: TGTGCCAGCAGCCCCGGACTAGCGGGGGACCTAAGGGACGAGCAGTACTTC.